This record looks at one T cell receptor (beta chain) sequence and its context. Participants' own reports of clinical history determined their cohort assignment. This record comes from a study of blood T cell repertoires in COVID-19. Trimming removed 8 bases at V and 8 bases at J, with 16 bases between. Germline assignment: CDR1 ENHRY and CDR2 SYGVKD. The CDR3 has 13 amino acids. Per the original methods: Counts of nucleated cells, estimated from reference gene primer amplification, were obtained. Some clones are missing from TCRdb's copy, which holds only in-frame ones; the method was immunoSEQ multiplex PCR. The V and J calls and clone size are taken from that table; D and trimming were inferred from the DNA. This table has approximately 240,000 clones, about 93% appearing once.

The chain joins TRBV10-3 to TRBJ2-1, with a tentative D call TRBD1 (6 bases). This clonotype originated in a woman aged 18-29 years who had recovered from COVID-19. Sequenced material: PBMCs or T cells enriched from blood (not recorded which). CDR3 region: CAIEGQMTDEQFF. The CDR3 DNA reads TGTGCCATCGAAGGACAGATGACAGATGAGCAGTTCTTC.